This T cell receptor (beta chain) was captured in a study of cytomegalovirus exposure and HLA in healthy donors. Germline V CDR1 and CDR2: MNHEY, SVGAGI. The CDR3 contains 15 residues. Trimming took 0 bases from V and 4 from J, leaving 12 bases between them. 60 Vbeta and 13 Jbeta primers were used in PCR. Data came from immunoSEQ multiplex PCR; TCRdb stores just in-frame clones and leaves some out. This sample yields roughly 200,000 clones, of which about four fifths are seen a single time; 2.5% to 3.5% belongs to the top ten. The sample taken for sequencing was PBMCs. The chain carries TRBV6-5 and TRBJ1-2, with no clear D. This receptor was taken from a male donor in good health and CMV-seronegative. CDR3 protein: CASSYSRAGLYGYTF. The CDR3 coding sequence is TGTGCCAGCAGTTACTCGCGGGCAGGCCTCTATGGCTACACCTTC.